The entry below gives a single T cell receptor beta chain sequence along with its context. Germline lookup yields CDR1 KGHSH and CDR2 LQKENI. V was trimmed by 2 bases and J by 2 bases, leaving 6 bases between them. This CDR3 has 13 residues. TCRdb's table, derived via immunoSEQ multiplex PCR, lists solely in-frame clones and lacks some. Of around 67,000 clones in the sample, about 86% are singletons; the top ten hold 2.4%. The sample comes from a study of OX40 agonist ivuxolimab in advanced cancers. In the study overall: Previous treatment with anti-PD-1, anti-PD-L1 or anti-CTLA-4 therapy was allowed; 40% had received some.

This TCR derives from an adult with an advanced solid tumor such as melanoma, head and neck, liver or kidney cancer. The genes are TRBV18 and TRBJ1-2; D is ambiguous. This material consisted of CD4+ or CD8+ T cells sorted from blood, taken in a trial of the OX40 agonist ivuxolimab. The CDR3 sequence is CASSPDSNYGYTF. CDR3 DNA sequence: TGTGCCAGCTCACCAGATTCGAACTATGGCTACACCTTC.